The 13 T cell receptor beta chains below were found in one sample sequenced in a study of blood T cell repertoires in COVID-19. Assay: immunoSEQ multiplex PCR; the TCRdb copy retains only in-frame clones and omits some. The table includes fewer than 350,000 clones, 70% to 90% detected once. The sequenced sample was PBMCs or T cells enriched from blood (not recorded which). All receptors come from a man aged 25 to 40 who had recovered from COVID-19.

The chain uses TRBV12-3 or TRBV12-4 and TRBJ1-2, with D unresolved. V was clipped by 3 bases and J by 3 bases, with 5 bases between them. This CDR3 spans 12 amino acids. The CDR3 sequence: CASSFSDYGYTF. CDR3 nucleotides: TGTGCCAGCAGTTTCTCAGACTATGGCTACACCTTC.

The table lists this clone with a few counts. This chain joins TRBV13 and TRBJ1-6; 7 nucleotides agree with TRBD1. V gave up 2 bases and J gave up 7 bases; unmatched junction bases: 11. This CDR3 contains 17 residues. In germline, CDR1 is PRHDT, CDR2 FYEKMQ (reference sequence). In DNA, the CDR3 is TGTGCCAGCAGCTTAAGGGTTGCGGGACAGAGAAATTCACCCCTCCACTTT. This translates into CASSLRVAGQRNSPLHF.

This clone was counted between two and nine times. The rearrangement uses TRBV5-1 and TRBJ1-1; weak D call: TRBD1 (5 bases). This CDR3 is 14 amino acids long. V was clipped by 2 bases and J by 4 bases, with 12 bases between them. Looked up from germline, CDR1 is SGHRS and CDR2 is YFSETQ. The CDR3 protein is CASSFGGVGTEAFF. The CDR3 bases are TGCGCCAGCAGCTTTGGGGGGGTAGGCACTGAAGCTTTCTTT.

This chain connects TRBV5-4 to TRBJ2-2, with D possibly being TRBD1 (8 bases). Deletions cut 4 bases from V and 1 base from J, with 17 bases between. In germline, CDR1 is SGHNT, CDR2 YYREEE (reference sequence). The length of the CDR3 is 17 residues. The CDR3 loop is CASSIGGGQVNTGELFF. The DNA of the CDR3 is TGTGCCAGCAGCATAGGCGGGGGACAGGTGAACACCGGGGAGCTGTTTTTT. Using reference TRBV5-4 and TRBJ2-2 for the parts outside the CDR3, the full variable domain is ETGVTQSPTHLIKTRGQQVTLRCSSQSGHNTVSWYQQALGQGPQFIFQYYREEENGRGNFPPRFSGLQFPNYSSELNVNALELDDSALYLCASSIGGGQVNTGELFFGEGSRLTVL.

The chain links TRBV7-2 to TRBJ2-5, with TRBD1 matching over 8 bases. Per germline, CDR1 SGHTA and CDR2 FQGNSA. The CDR3 loop spans 14 amino acids. V trimming: 3 bases; J trimming: 9 bases; junction bases outside the gene matches: 9. Here the CDR3 DNA reads TGTGCCAGCAGCTTCGGACAGGGCCCGCGGGCCCAGTACTTC. It translates to CASSFGQGPRAQYF.

The chain joins TRBV6-1 to TRBJ2-7, with D perhaps TRBD1 (7 bases). The length of the CDR3 is 16 residues. The germline gives CDR1 MNHNS, CDR2 SASEGT. Between the trimmed V and J ends, which lost 4 bases and 0 bases, there was a span of 16 bases. DNA for the CDR3: TGTGCCAGCAGTGGATACAGGGGACTGAGCTCCTACGAGCAGTACTTC. It is translated as CASSGYRGLSSYEQYF.

The chain joins TRBV12-3 or TRBV12-4 to TRBJ2-5; weak D call: TRBD1 (5 bases). The CDR3 totals 13 residues. V was cut by 6 bases and J by 5 bases, with 13 bases left in between. CDR3 sequence reads: CASRLQESETQYF. DNA for the CDR3: TGTGCCAGCAGGCTACAGGAATCCGAGACCCAGTACTTC.

The gene calls are TRBV3-1 (or the pseudogene TRBV3-2) and TRBJ2-2, with a tentative D call TRBD1 (5 bases). The V gene lost 0 bases and the J gene lost 4 bases, with 21 bases spanning the gap. Germline loops: CDR1 LGHDT, CDR2 YNNKEL (reference sequence). The CDR3 covers 19 residues. CDR3 protein: CASSQDAYEFGRATGELFF. The CDR3 DNA follows: TGTGCCAGCAGCCAAGATGCCTACGAGTTTGGCAGGGCCACCGGGGAGCTGTTTTTT.

Only a few counts were recorded for this clone. This chain uses TRBV9 with TRBJ2-2, with D maybe TRBD1 (6 bases). Germline V gene sequence: CDR1 SGDLS, CDR2 YYNGEE. There are 15 residues in the CDR3. V gave up 4 bases and J gave up 4 bases, with 14 bases separating them. The DNA of the CDR3 is TGTGCCAGCAGCCACAGACAAGGGGGCACCGGGGAGCTGTTTTTT. It encodes CASSHRQGGTGELFF.

V and J are TRBV19 and TRBJ2-3; TRBD1 agrees at 8 bases. Germline V gene sequence: CDR1 LNHDA, CDR2 SQIVND (reference sequence). Trimming at V came to 4 bases and at J to 2 bases, leaving 8 bases not matched to a gene. CDR3 length: 16 amino acids. In DNA form, the CDR3 reads TGTGCCAGTAGTAGCACGGGGACAGGTTACACAGATACGCAGTATTTT. The encoded protein is CASSSTGTGYTDTQYF.

J is TRBJ1-1 and V is TRBV27; D unclear. The length of the CDR3 is 14 residues. Trimming removed 3 bases from V and 5 bases from J, with 13 bases in between. Germline CDR1 reads MNHEY; CDR2 reads SMNVEV (reference sequence). The CDR3 DNA follows: TGTGCCAGCAGTTTCGGCGGGTCGGGGACTGAAGCTTTCTTT. It specifies CASSFGGSGTEAFF.

The CDR3, as DNA: TGTGCCAGCAGCGTAGGTAGCGGGGGGACCAGAACAGATACGCAGTATTTT. Translating gives CASSVGSGGTRTDTQYF. The chain combines TRBV9 with TRBJ2-3; 10 positions agree with TRBD2. The CDR3 extends over 17 amino acids. The J segment lost 3 bases and the V segment lost 0 bases, leaving 7 bases of the junction unmatched. Germline CDR1 is SGDLS and CDR2 is YYNGEE. Full variable domain (rest looked up from reference TRBV9 and TRBJ2-3): DSGVTQTPKHLITATGQRVTLRCSPRSGDLSVYWYQQSLDQGLQFLIQYYNGEERAKGNILERFSAQQFPDLHSELNLSSLELGDSALYFCASSVGSGGTRTDTQYFGPGTRLTVL.

The rearrangement uses TRBV11-1 and TRBJ1-1, with a possible D match to TRBD1 (5 bases). The CDR3 extends over 12 amino acids. Germline CDR1 is SGHAT and CDR2 is FQDESV (reference sequence). The V end was cut by 4 bases, the J end by 7 bases, with 10 bases between. The CDR3 spells CASSSGRDEAFF. CDR3 coding DNA: TGTGCCAGCAGCTCCGGCAGGGATGAAGCTTTCTTT.